This T cell receptor beta chain was captured in a study of blood T cell repertoires in COVID-19. On the study more broadly: Acute and convalescent COVID-19 samples came from the United States, Italy and Spain.

Those enrolled, adults aged roughly 18 to 95 years, came from some 23 US areas. In this sample, this clone turned up a few times. This CDR3 is built from 13 residues. Trimming pared 6 bases from V and 7 bases from J, leaving 18 bases between. Germline CDR1 and CDR2: DFQATT and SNEGSKA (reference sequence). Libraries were prepared by immunoSEQ multiplex PCR; TCRdb keeps only in-frame clonotypes and omits some of them. The profile shows about 440,000 clones, around 90% of them singletons. The source material was PBMCs or T cells enriched from blood (not recorded which). The sequence was collected from a woman aged 18-29 years with acute COVID-19. The chain joins TRBV20-1 to TRBJ1-2; weak D call: TRBD1 (6 bases). The CDR3 loop reads CSASLDSLSGYTF. Written as DNA, the CDR3 is TGCAGTGCGAGTCTGGACAGTCTCAGTGGCTACACCTTC.